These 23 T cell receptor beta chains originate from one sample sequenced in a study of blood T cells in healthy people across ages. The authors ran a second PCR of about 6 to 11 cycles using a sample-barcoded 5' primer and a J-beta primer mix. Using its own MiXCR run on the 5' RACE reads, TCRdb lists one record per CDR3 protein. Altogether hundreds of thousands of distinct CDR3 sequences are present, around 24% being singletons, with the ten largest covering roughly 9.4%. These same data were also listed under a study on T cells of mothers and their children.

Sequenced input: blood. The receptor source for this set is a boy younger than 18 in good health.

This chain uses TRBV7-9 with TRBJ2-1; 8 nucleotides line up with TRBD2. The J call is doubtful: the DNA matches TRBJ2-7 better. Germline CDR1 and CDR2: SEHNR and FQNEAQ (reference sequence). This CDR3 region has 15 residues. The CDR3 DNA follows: TGTGCCAGCAGCTCTCTTGGGACTAGGAAATACGAGCAGTACTTC. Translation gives CASSSLGTRKYEQYF.

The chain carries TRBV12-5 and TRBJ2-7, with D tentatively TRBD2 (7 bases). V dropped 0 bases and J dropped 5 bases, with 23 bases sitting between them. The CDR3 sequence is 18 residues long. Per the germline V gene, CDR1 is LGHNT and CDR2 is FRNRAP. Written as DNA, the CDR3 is TGTGCTAGTGGTTTGGTATCCCAGGGGTGGACTGGACTAGACGAGCAGTACTTC. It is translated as CASGLVSQGWTGLDEQYF.

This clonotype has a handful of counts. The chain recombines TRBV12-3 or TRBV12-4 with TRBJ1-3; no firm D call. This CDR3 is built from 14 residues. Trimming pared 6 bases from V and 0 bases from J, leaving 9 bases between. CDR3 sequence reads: CASSQTGSGNTIYF. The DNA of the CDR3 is TGTGCCAGCAGCCAGACGGGCTCTGGAAACACCATATATTTT.

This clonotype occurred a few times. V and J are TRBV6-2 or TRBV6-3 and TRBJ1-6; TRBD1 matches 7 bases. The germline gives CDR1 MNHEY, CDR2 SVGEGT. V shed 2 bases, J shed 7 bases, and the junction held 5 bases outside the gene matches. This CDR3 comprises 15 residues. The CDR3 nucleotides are TGTGCCAGCAGTTACGCGGGACAGCTCAATTCACCCCTCCACTTT. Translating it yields CASSYAGQLNSPLHF.

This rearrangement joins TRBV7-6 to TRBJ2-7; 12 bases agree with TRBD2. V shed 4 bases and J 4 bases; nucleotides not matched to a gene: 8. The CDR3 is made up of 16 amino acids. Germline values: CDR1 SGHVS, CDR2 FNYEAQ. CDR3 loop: CASSSGLAGMVYEQYF. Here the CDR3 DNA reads TGTGCCAGCAGCTCCGGACTAGCGGGGATGGTGTACGAGCAGTACTTC.

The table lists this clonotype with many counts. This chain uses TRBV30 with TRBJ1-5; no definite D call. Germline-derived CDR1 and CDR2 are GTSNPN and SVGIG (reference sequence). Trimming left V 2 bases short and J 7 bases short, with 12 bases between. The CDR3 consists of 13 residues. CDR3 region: CAWSSGERQPQHF. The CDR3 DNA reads TGTGCCTGGAGTTCCGGCGAGCGCCAGCCCCAGCATTTT.

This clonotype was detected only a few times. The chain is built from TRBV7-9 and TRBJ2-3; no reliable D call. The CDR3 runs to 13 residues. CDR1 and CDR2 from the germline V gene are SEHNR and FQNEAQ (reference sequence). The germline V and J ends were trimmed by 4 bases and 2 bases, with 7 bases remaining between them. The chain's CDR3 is CASSYRNTDTQYF. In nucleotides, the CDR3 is TGTGCCAGCAGCTACCGGAACACAGATACGCAGTATTTT.

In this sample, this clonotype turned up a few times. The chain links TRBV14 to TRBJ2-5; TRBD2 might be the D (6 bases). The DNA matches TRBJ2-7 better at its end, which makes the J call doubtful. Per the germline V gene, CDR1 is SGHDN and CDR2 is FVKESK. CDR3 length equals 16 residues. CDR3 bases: TGTGCCAGCAGCGCCCCGGGAGCCCTCCTTTCCTACGAGCAGTACTTC. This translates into CASSAPGALLSYEQYF.

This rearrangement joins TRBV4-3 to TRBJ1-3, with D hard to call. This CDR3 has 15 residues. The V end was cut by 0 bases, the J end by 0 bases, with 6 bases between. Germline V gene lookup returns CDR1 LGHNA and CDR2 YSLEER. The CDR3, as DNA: TGCGCCAGCAGCCAAGACGCGGACTCTGGAAACACCATATATTTT. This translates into CASSQDADSGNTIYF.

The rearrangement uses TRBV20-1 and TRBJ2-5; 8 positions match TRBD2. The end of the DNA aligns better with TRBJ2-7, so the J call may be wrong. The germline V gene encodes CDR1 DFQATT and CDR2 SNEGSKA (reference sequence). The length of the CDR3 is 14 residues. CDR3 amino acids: CSARVLADFYEQYF. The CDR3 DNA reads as TGCAGTGCTAGAGTACTAGCGGACTTCTACGAGCAGTACTTC.

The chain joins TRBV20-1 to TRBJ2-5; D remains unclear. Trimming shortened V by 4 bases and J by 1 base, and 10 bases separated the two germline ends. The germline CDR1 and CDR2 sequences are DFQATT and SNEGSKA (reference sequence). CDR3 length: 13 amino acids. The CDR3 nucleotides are TGCAGTGCTATAGAAGGTATCCAAGAGACCCAGTACTTC. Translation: CSAIEGIQETQYF.

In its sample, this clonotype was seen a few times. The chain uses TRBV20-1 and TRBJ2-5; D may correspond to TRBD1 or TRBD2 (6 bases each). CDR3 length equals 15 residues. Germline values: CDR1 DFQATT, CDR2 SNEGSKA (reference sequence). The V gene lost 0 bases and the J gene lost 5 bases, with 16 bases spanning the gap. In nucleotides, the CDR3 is TGCAGTGCTAGAGATTTCCGGGGGCGGTGGGAGACCCAGTACTTC. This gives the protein CSARDFRGRWETQYF.

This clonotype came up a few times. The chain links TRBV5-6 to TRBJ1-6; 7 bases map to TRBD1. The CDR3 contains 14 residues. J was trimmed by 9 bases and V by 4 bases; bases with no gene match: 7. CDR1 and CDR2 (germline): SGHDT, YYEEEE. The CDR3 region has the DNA TGTGCCAGCAGCAGAGGGGGCGCGGGTTCACCCCTCCACTTT. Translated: CASSRGGAGSPLHF.

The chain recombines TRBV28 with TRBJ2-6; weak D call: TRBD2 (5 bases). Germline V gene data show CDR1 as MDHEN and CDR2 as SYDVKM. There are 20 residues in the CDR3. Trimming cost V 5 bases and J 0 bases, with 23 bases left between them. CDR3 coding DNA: TGTGCCAGCAGTGCACCCCCAAGGGCAGGAGGTAACTCTGGGGCCAACGTCCTGACTTTC. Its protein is CASSAPPRAGGNSGANVLTF. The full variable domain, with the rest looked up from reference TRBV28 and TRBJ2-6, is DVKVTQSSRYLVKRTGEKVFLECVQDMDHENMFWYRQDPGLGLRLIYFSYDVKMKEKGDIPEGYSVSREKKERFSLILESASTNQTSMYLCASSAPPRAGGNSGANVLTFGAGSRLTVL.

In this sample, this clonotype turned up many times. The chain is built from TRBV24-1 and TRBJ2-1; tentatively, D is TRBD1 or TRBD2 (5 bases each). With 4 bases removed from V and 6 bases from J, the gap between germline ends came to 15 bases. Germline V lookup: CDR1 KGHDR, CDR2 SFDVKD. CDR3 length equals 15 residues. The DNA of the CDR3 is TGTGCCACCAGTGACCCCGTTAAGAGGGGCAATGAGCAGTTCTTC. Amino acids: CATSDPVKRGNEQFF.

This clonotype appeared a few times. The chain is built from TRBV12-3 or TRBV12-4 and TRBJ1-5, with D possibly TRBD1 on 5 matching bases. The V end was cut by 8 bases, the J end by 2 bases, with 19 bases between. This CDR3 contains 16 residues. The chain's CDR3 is CASRGPIAMGNQPQHF. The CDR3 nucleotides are TGTGCCAGCCGGGGACCCATTGCAATGGGCAATCAGCCCCAGCATTTT.

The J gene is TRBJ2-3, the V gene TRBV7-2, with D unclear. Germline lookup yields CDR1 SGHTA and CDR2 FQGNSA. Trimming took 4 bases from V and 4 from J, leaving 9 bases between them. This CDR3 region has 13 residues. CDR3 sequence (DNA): TGTGCCAGCAGCTCATCCTTGGCAGATACGCAGTATTTT. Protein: CASSSSLADTQYF.

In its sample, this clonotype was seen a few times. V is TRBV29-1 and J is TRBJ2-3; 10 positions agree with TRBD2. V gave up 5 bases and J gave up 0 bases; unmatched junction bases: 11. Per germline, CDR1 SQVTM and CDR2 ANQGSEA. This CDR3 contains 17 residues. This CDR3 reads CSVSPGTSGESTDTQYF. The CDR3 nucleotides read TGCAGCGTTTCTCCGGGTACTAGCGGGGAGAGCACAGATACGCAGTATTTT.

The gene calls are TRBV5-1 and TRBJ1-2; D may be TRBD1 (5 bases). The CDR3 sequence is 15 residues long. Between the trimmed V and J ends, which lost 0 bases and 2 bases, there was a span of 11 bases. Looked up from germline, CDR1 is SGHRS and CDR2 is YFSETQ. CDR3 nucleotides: TGCGCCAGCAGCTTGGAGTCAGGACACAACTATGGCTACACCTTC. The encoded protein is CASSLESGHNYGYTF.

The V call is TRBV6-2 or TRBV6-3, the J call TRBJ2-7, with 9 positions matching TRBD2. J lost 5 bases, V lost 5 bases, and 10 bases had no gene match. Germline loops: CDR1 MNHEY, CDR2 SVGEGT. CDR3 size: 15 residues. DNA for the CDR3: TGTGCCAGCAGTCGGCCGGGACTAGCAACCCACGAGCAGTACTTC. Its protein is CASSRPGLATHEQYF.

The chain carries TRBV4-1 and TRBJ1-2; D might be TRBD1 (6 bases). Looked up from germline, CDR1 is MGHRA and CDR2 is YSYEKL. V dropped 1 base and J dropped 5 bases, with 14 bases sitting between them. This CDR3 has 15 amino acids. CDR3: CASSQGGAVLYGYTF. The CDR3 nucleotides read TGCGCCAGCAGCCAAGGGGGGGCGGTGCTTTATGGCTACACCTTC.

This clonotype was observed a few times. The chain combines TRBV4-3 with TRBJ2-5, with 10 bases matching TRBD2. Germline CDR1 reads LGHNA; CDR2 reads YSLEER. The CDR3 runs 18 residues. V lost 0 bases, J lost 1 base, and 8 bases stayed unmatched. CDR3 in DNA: TGCGCCAGCAGCCAAGAATTGTTCCGGACTAGCGGCCAAGAGACCCAGTACTTC. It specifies CASSQELFRTSGQETQYF.

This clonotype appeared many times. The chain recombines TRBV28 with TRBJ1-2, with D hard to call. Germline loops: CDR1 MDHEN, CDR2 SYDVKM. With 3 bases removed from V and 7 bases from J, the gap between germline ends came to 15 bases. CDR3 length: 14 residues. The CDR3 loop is CASSFTQARSGYTF. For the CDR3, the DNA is TGTGCCAGCAGTTTTACCCAGGCCCGGAGTGGCTACACCTTC.